These T cell receptor beta chains were read from a single sample in a study of metastatic and nonmetastatic thyroid tumors. Through MiXCR, TCRdb re-clonotyped the PCR reads. The sample shows more than 40,000 clones, under 20% of them seen only once. The sample consisted of blood. Every receptor here comes from a female donor with papillary thyroid cancer or a benign thyroid nodule (not recorded which). Some clones in this sample may be carry-over from other donors' samples. Both conserved end residues are part of each CDR3. The D gene is left open where the match is weak. Only some rows state a clone size, as once, few, many or a class for expanded clones.

>TRBV7-3|few|TRBJ1-2|TRBD1
TGTGCCAGCAGCTTAAAGGGTCCCCCAGGGGGGTATGGCTACACCTTC
CASSLKGPPGGYGYTF
>TRBV28|few|TRBJ1-1|NA
TGTGCCAGCAGCACGGTAACAGGGAGTAAAGCTTTCTTT
CASSTVTGSKAFF
>TRBV2|many|TRBJ1-2|TRBD1
TGTGCCAGCAATAAAGGGCAGGGGGATGGCTACACCTTC
CASNKGQGDGYTF
>TRBV7-2|few|TRBJ1-3|NA
TGTGCCAGCAGCGCCCATTCTGGAAACACCATATATTTT
CASSAHSGNTIYF
>TRBV2|NA|TRBJ1-5|TRBD1
TGTGCCAGCAGTGAATTTGGGGACAGGTCGGGTCAGCCCCAGCATTTT
CASSEFGDRSGQPQHF
>TRBV2|many|TRBJ1-2|TRBD1
TGTGCCAGCAGGACCGGGACAGGGGAGATGGATGGCTACACCTTC
CASRTGTGEMDGYTF
>TRBV2|many|TRBJ2-3|TRBD2
TGTGCCAGCAGGACGAGCGGGAGCTCGCAGTATTTT
CASRTSGSSQYF
>TRBV5-1|many|TRBJ1-1|NA
TGCGCCAGCAGCTTGTTGCGGATGGGTGAAGCTTTCTTT
CASSLLRMGEAFF
>TRBV7-6|many|TRBJ2-2|NA
TGTGCCAGCAGCCCCAGGAGGGGGGCCGGGGAGCTGTTTTTT
CASSPRRGAGELFF
>TRBV7-3|NA|TRBJ1-2|TRBD1
TGTGCCAGCAGCTTAACCCCCGGGACAGGGGCCTTAAGGGATGGCTACACCTTC
CASSLTPGTGALRDGYTF
>TRBV6-2/TRBV6-3|NA|TRBJ2-1|TRBD2
TGTGCCAGCAGTTACTCACCCTGGACTAGCGGAAACAATGAGCAGTTCTTC
CASSYSPWTSGNNEQFF
>TRBV20-1|many|TRBJ2-1|TRBD2
TGCAGTGCTCCCCCGGGACTAGCGGTCTACAATGAGCAGTTCTTC
CSAPPGLAVYNEQFF
>TRBV6-4|few|TRBJ1-1|NA
TGTGCCAGCAGAACGGACAGCTTCAACACTGAAGCTTTCTTT
CASRTDSFNTEAFF
>TRBV20-1|many|TRBJ2-1|TRBD2
TGCAGTGCTAGTGGAACTAGCGGGAGCTTAAATGAGCAGTTCTTC
CSASGTSGSLNEQFF
>TRBV12-3/TRBV12-4|many|TRBJ2-1|NA
TGTGCCAGCAGTTTAGCGGCGGGTAATGAGCAGTTCTTC
CASSLAAGNEQFF
>TRBV4-1|many|TRBJ2-1|TRBD2
TGCGCCAGCAGCCAAGAGGGAGGGCCCTGGGGGAATGAGCAGTTCTTC
CASSQEGGPWGNEQFF
>TRBV5-8|once|TRBJ2-7|TRBD1
TGTGCCAGCAGCTTGGCCTACAGGGGTCTTCCCTACGAGCAGTACTTC
CASSLAYRGLPYEQYF
>TRBV10-3|many|TRBJ1-1|NA
TGTGCCACCCAACAAGGACTGTTGAACACTGAAGCTTTCTTT
CATQQGLLNTEAFF
>TRBV11-3|NA|TRBJ1-1|TRBD1
TGTGCCAGCAGCCAAATCGACAGGGGGCGTTCTGAAGCTTTCTTT
CASSQIDRGRSEAFF
>TRBV5-1|NA|TRBJ1-2|TRBD1
TGCGCCAGCAGCTTGGAGGGACAGGGCGAGGGCTACACCTTC
CASSLEGQGEGYTF
>TRBV20-1|many|TRBJ2-5|NA
TGCAGTGCGAGGGGGGTGGGGCGAGGCAAGGAGACCCAGTACTTC
CSARGVGRGKETQYF
>TRBV6-1|NA|TRBJ2-7|NA
TGTGCCAGCAGTCAGGTTGGGGGCAGTACCTACGAGCAGTACTTC
CASSQVGGSTYEQYF
>TRBV20-1|NA|TRBJ1-1|NA
TGCAGTGCTGCGGGGACGAAGGTCACTACTGAAGCTTTCTTT
CSAAGTKVTTEAFF
>TRBV6-2/TRBV6-3|medium-sized|TRBJ2-3|TRBD2
TGTGCCAGCGCCTCTAGCGGGAATACAGATACGCAGTATTTT
CASASSGNTDTQYF
>TRBV6-6|NA|TRBJ2-7|NA
TGTGCCAGCAGTTACACGCGGGTAGCTTACGAGCAGTACTTC
CASSYTRVAYEQYF
>TRBV19|many|TRBJ1-1|NA
TGTGCCAGTAGTTCCAACAGGGACGGGTACACTGAAGCTTTCTTT
CASSSNRDGYTEAFF
>TRBV6-6|NA|TRBJ1-2|TRBD1
TGTGCCAGCAGTTACGCCGACAGGGTGAGGGGCTACACCTTC
CASSYADRVRGYTF
>TRBV19|many|TRBJ1-2|NA
TGTGCCAGCAGACAGGTGGGGACTGACTATGGCTACACCTTC
CASRQVGTDYGYTF
>TRBV20-1|many|TRBJ2-1|TRBD2
TGCAGTGCTACCGACCTACTAGCGGCTTACAATGAGCAGTTCTTC
CSATDLLAAYNEQFF
>TRBV11-2|many|TRBJ1-1|NA
TGTGCCAGCAGCGAGGGCGGGGGATTCGTGTACACTGAAGCTTTCTTT
CASSEGGGFVYTEAFF
>TRBV5-6|NA|TRBJ1-5|NA
TGTGCCAGCAGCTTGTCGGGGCTCCCTGAAGATACGCAGCATTTT
CASSLSGLPEDTQHF
>TRBV6-2/TRBV6-3|NA|TRBJ2-7|TRBD2
TGTGCCAGCAGTTACCAGGGCTGGGCGGGAGCGCTGGAGCAGTACTTC
CASSYQGWAGALEQYF
>TRBV27|many|TRBJ1-1|NA
TGTGCCAGCAGTTTCCAAGGACAGTCTGAAGCTTTCTTT
CASSFQGQSEAFF
>TRBV4-1|NA|TRBJ2-7|NA
TGCGCCAGCAGCCAAGATAGGGGAGGCGGACTCTCCTACGAGCAGTACTTC
CASSQDRGGGLSYEQYF
>TRBV3-1|many|TRBJ1-2|TRBD1
TGTGCCAGCAGCCCCCGGGACAGGGAAATCCATGGCTACACCTTC
CASSPRDREIHGYTF
>TRBV6-1|medium-sized|TRBJ2-7|NA
TGTGCCACCTACAGGGTGGGGGAGCAGTACTTC
CATYRVGEQYF
>TRBV7-2|many|TRBJ2-2|NA
TGTGCCAGCAGCTGGGGAGGACCACCCACCGGGGAGCTGTTTTTT
CASSWGGPPTGELFF
>TRBV2|many|TRBJ1-2|TRBD1
TGTGCCAGCGGACAGGGATCCTATGGCTACACCTTC
CASGQGSYGYTF
>TRBV3-1|many|TRBJ2-7|NA
TGTGCCAGCAGCCAAGATCAGGTGTCCGAGCAGTACTTC
CASSQDQVSEQYF
>TRBV20-1|NA|TRBJ1-2|NA
TGCAGTGCTAGAGATGGTTGGCAGGGAAATGGCCACACCTTC
CSARDGWQGNGHTF
>TRBV11-2|NA|TRBJ2-5|TRBD2
TGTGCCAGCAGCTTCGGCGGGAGGGGGGAGACCCAGTACTTC
CASSFGGRGETQYF